This T cell receptor beta chain appears in the sequencing data of a study of regulatory T cells in long-lasting Graves disease. The time point: newly diagnosed GD, antithyroid drugs for less than 3 months. Following extraction of RNA from PBMCs, that RNA was used to make the TCR library. Patients came from an endocrinology department in Xi'an, China. According to the study, TCR beta libraries were built with iRepertoire HTBI primers and CDR3-region Arm-PCR. TCRdb reprocessed the multiplex PCR reads with MiXCR, giving one entry per CDR3 protein. The repertoire includes about 210,000 distinct CDR3 sequences, roughly 19% of them detected once, and approximately 12% sits in the top ten. This clonotype showed up many times. This same sample was also taken into another study, of T cells in Graves' hyperthyroidism and ophthalmopathy. From that second work: Most thyroid clonotypes expanded above 0.001 were also detected in blood.

The sequencing here drew on peripheral blood mononuclear cells (PBMCs), taken at new diagnosis, from a patient treated with antithyroid drugs. The TCR originated in a woman aged 30 to 39 with Graves disease.

The CDR3 bases are TGTGCCAGCAGTTGGGACTACCTGGATACGCAGTATTTT. It encodes CASSWDYLDTQYF. V usage is TRBV12-3 or TRBV12-4 and J usage is TRBJ2-3; 7 positions agree with TRBD2. The CDR3 runs to 13 residues. After removal of 4 bases from V and 6 bases from J, the junction contained 4 bases not matched to a gene.